This record looks at one T cell receptor (beta chain) sequence and its context. This sample stems from a study of blood T cell repertoires in COVID-19. At the level of the study: The United States, Italy and Spain were the sources of the acute and convalescent COVID-19 samples. PBMCs, B-cell-depleted T cells, or T cells provided the cDNA or gDNA that made up the material.

Source study methods: Amplified reference gene primers provided the basis for estimating nucleated cell counts. Generated by immunoSEQ multiplex PCR, the TCRdb table keeps only in-frame clones and is missing some. D and trimming come from the DNA, and the V and J calls and clone size come from that table. The profile covers roughly 93,000 clones, with 80% to 90% appearing a single time and approximately 8.9% taken by the ten largest. V was trimmed by 7 bases and J by 3 bases, leaving 10 bases between them. The CDR3 runs to 13 residues. Germline CDR1 is MNHNY and CDR2 is SVGAGI (reference sequence). This clonotype originated in a middle-aged man with acute or convalescent COVID-19. This sequence joins TRBV6-6 and TRBJ1-5; the D gene is possibly TRBD1 (6 bases). Sequenced: peripheral blood. DNA for the CDR3: TGTGCCAGCAAGCACAGGGACAATCAGCCCCAGCATTTT. This translates into CASKHRDNQPQHF.